One sample yielded the 21 T cell receptor beta chains listed below, sequenced in a study of T-cell memory formation after mild COVID-19. TCRdb reprocessed the 5' RACE reads via MiXCR and lists one record per CDR3 protein. The sample carries hundreds of thousands of distinct CDR3 sequences, approximately 19% recorded once. The sequenced sample consisted of PBMCs or a T cell subset sorted from them (not recorded which). These receptors all come from an adult woman who had mild COVID-19 (a few samples of this study predate the infection). Cell type and time point are not known.

The CDR3 DNA reads as TGCGCCAGCAGCCAAGAACCTAGCGGGGGGCCCCTCGAGCAGTACTTC. Translated, it gives CASSQEPSGGPLEQYF. The chain uses TRBV4-1 and TRBJ2-7; TRBD2 aligns across 11 bases. Germline CDR1 MGHRA, CDR2 YSYEKL. V dropped 0 bases and J dropped 6; count of bases not matched to a gene: 7. The CDR3 has 16 residues.

This chain links TRBV20-1 with TRBJ2-1, with 11 bases fitting TRBD2. Germline loops: CDR1 DFQATT, CDR2 SNEGSKA (reference sequence). V shed 6 bases, J shed 3 bases, and the junction held 7 bases outside the gene matches. The length of the CDR3 is 15 residues. The DNA for the CDR3 is TGCAGTGCCACCTCTGGGACTAGCGGCTACAATGAGCAGTTCTTC. This translates into CSATSGTSGYNEQFF.

This clonotype has ten or more counts. V and J are TRBV27 and TRBJ1-1, with a possible D match to TRBD1 (5 bases). Trimming stripped 3 bases from V and 2 bases from J, with 7 bases between. The V gene's germline CDR1 is MNHEY and CDR2 SMNVEV (reference sequence). The CDR3 spans 13 residues. The CDR3 DNA reads as TGTGCCAGCAGTTTTGGGGCCAACACTGAAGCTTTCTTT. It codes for CASSFGANTEAFF.

This clonotype appeared a few times. The rearrangement uses TRBV3-1 and TRBJ1-1; D is unresolved. In germline, CDR1 is LGHDT, CDR2 YNNKEL (reference sequence). Trimming took off 5 bases at V and 4 bases at J, with 14 bases between the two ends. This CDR3 comprises 14 residues. The CDR3 coding sequence is TGTGCCAGCAGCTCCAGATCGGGCGGCACTGAAGCTTTCTTT. This sequence encodes CASSSRSGGTEAFF.

The chain is built from TRBV12-3 or TRBV12-4 and TRBJ1-1; no clear D. The CDR3 is made up of 14 amino acids. V was trimmed by 7 bases and J by 1 base, leaving 13 bases between them. CDR3 region: CASTPFDPNTEAFF. CDR3 nucleotide sequence: TGTGCCAGCACTCCATTTGACCCGAACACTGAAGCTTTCTTT.

This chain uses TRBV5-6 with TRBJ1-3; possible D gene TRBD1, 6 bases. With 3 bases removed from V and 0 bases from J, the gap between germline ends came to 13 bases. This CDR3 has 16 amino acids. Germline V gene data show CDR1 as SGHDT and CDR2 as YYEEEE. In nucleotides, the CDR3 is TGTGCCAGCAGCTCCGTAGGGGGTTACTCTGGAAACACCATATATTTT. As protein: CASSSVGGYSGNTIYF.

The CDR3 reads CASVLYGNSYNEQFF. The CDR3 DNA reads as TGTGCCAGCGTCCTGTACGGGAACTCCTACAATGAGCAGTTCTTC. The J gene is TRBJ2-1, the V gene TRBV21-1; the listed D gene, TRBD1, was not tested against the DNA. TRBV21-1 counts as a pseudogene. The CDR3 is made up of 15 amino acids.

The CDR3 spells CASSISLPGKETQYF. CDR3 sequence (DNA): TGTGCCAGTAGTATTAGTCTGCCGGGGAAAGAGACCCAGTACTTC. V usage is TRBV19 and J usage is TRBJ2-5; D may be TRBD2 (5 bases). The CDR3 runs to 15 residues. Trimming removed 3 bases from V and 3 bases from J, with 14 bases in between. Germline V gene sequence: CDR1 LNHDA, CDR2 SQIVND (reference sequence).

V usage is TRBV20-1 and J usage is TRBJ1-2; TRBD1 is a possible D gene (6 bases). Between the trimmed V and J ends, which lost 6 bases and 6 bases, there was a span of 17 bases. The CDR3 has 13 residues. Germline V gene data show CDR1 as DFQATT and CDR2 as SNEGSKA (reference sequence). The CDR3 protein is CSAIPTRGNGYTF. CDR3 in DNA: TGCAGTGCAATCCCAACTAGGGGGAATGGCTACACCTTC.

This chain joins TRBV7-9 and TRBJ2-3, with TRBD2 matching 9 bases. The V segment lost 11 bases and the J segment 5 bases; nucleotides outside the gene matches: 14. Looked up from germline, CDR1 is SEHNR and CDR2 is FQNEAQ (reference sequence). This CDR3 spans 15 amino acids. The DNA for the CDR3 is TGTGCCCTCCGCCCGGCAAGCGGGAGGAAAGATACGCAGTATTTT. Residues: CALRPASGRKDTQYF.

The chain employs TRBV2 and TRBJ1-1; D is uncertain. CDR1 and CDR2 (germline): SNHLY, FYNNEI. V lost 8 bases, J lost 8 bases, and 9 bases lay in between. The CDR3 runs to 10 residues. CDR3 DNA: TGTGCCAGCCTCTCACAAGAAGCTTTCTTT. Translating gives CASLSQEAFF.

The V call is TRBV20-1, the J call TRBJ1-1; D is unresolved. CDR1 and CDR2 from the germline V gene are DFQATT and SNEGSKA (reference sequence). Trimming took off 1 base at V and 6 bases at J, with 9 bases between the two ends. The CDR3 covers 12 residues. CDR3: CSARGLSPEAFF. CDR3 sequence (DNA): TGCAGTGCTAGAGGACTTTCCCCTGAAGCTTTCTTT.

J is TRBJ2-3 and V is TRBV24-1; D may be TRBD2 (6 bases). V was cut by 9 bases and J by 2 bases, with 11 bases left in between. The CDR3 is 13 amino acids. Germline assignment: CDR1 KGHDR and CDR2 SFDVKD. DNA of the CDR3: TGTGCCACCGGGCGGGGTCCCACAGATACGCAGTATTTT. Its translation: CATGRGPTDTQYF.

This clonotype showed up many times. The chain couples TRBV20-1 to TRBJ1-1; TRBD1 matches at 7 bases. CDR1 DFQATT and CDR2 SNEGSKA come from the germline V gene (reference sequence). After removal of 1 base from V and 3 bases from J, the junction contained 5 bases not matched to a gene. This CDR3 has 14 amino acids. The CDR3 DNA sequence: TGCAGTGCTAGAGTGACAGGGAGTGACACTGAAGCTTTCTTT. Protein sequence: CSARVTGSDTEAFF.

In its sample, this clonotype was seen a few times. The chain combines TRBV7-8 with TRBJ2-1, with TRBD2 as a possible D gene (6 bases). This CDR3 contains 16 residues. Trimming took off 1 base at V and 2 bases at J, with 12 bases between the two ends. CDR1 is SGHVS and CDR2 is FQNEAQ in the germline V gene. CDR3 in DNA: TGTGCCAGCAGCTTAGTTCGGGAGTGGGCCTACAATGAGCAGTTCTTC. Protein product: CASSLVREWAYNEQFF.

This clonotype was observed a few times. The chain links TRBV21-1 to TRBJ2-4; TRBD2 reflects the table's D call only, with no check against the DNA. TRBV21-1 is a recognized pseudogene. The CDR3 covers 19 residues. CDR3: CASSKGGTSGGLAKNIQYF. The CDR3 DNA reads TGTGCCAGCAGCAAGGGAGGCACTAGCGGGGGACTAGCCAAAAACATTCAGTACTTC.

This clonotype showed up many times. The CDR3 nucleotides are TGTGCCAGCAGCGAGGGCCAGGTCTCCTACGAGCAGTACTTC. Encoded protein: CASSEGQVSYEQYF. The chain couples TRBV7-6 to TRBJ2-7; D perhaps matches TRBD2 (5 bases). The length of the CDR3 is 14 residues. The germline V gene encodes CDR1 SGHVS and CDR2 FNYEAQ. Trimming left V 5 bases short and J 0 bases short, with 11 bases between.

This chain connects TRBV24-1 to TRBJ2-1; D might be TRBD1 or TRBD2, each matching 5 bases. Germline lookup yields CDR1 KGHDR and CDR2 SFDVKD. This CDR3 is built from 17 residues. V was pared by 2 bases and J by 0 bases, with 13 bases between. The DNA of the CDR3 is TGTGCCACCAGTGATTGGGTGAAGAGGGGCTCCTACAATGAGCAGTTCTTC. Amino acid sequence: CATSDWVKRGSYNEQFF.

This clonotype was observed many times. The chain links TRBV21-1 to TRBJ2-7; the table calls TRBD1, which could not be checked here. TRBV21-1 is marked as a pseudogene. CDR3 length: 17 amino acids. The chain's CDR3 is CASSKADPGPSAYEQYF. Here the CDR3 DNA reads TGTGCCAGCAGCAAAGCGGATCCGGGACCCAGCGCCTACGAGCAGTACTTC.

DNA for the CDR3: TGTGCCAGCAGTTACGACGGCCGCAATCAGCCCCAGCATTTT. Encoded protein: CASSYDGRNQPQHF. This chain links TRBV6-5 with TRBJ1-5; no clear D gene. Germline lookup yields CDR1 MNHEY and CDR2 SVGAGI. With 2 bases removed from V and 2 bases from J, the gap between germline ends came to 7 bases. The length of the CDR3 is 14 residues.

This clonotype has ten or more counts. The V call is TRBV12-3 or TRBV12-4, the J call TRBJ2-1; a weak D match, TRBD2 (5 bases). V was cut by 1 base and J by 2 bases, with 15 bases left in between. There are 17 residues in the CDR3. CDR3 bases: TGTGCCAGCAGTTTAGGAGGTGGGAGCGGAGCCTACAATGAGCAGTTCTTC. It is translated as CASSLGGGSGAYNEQFF.